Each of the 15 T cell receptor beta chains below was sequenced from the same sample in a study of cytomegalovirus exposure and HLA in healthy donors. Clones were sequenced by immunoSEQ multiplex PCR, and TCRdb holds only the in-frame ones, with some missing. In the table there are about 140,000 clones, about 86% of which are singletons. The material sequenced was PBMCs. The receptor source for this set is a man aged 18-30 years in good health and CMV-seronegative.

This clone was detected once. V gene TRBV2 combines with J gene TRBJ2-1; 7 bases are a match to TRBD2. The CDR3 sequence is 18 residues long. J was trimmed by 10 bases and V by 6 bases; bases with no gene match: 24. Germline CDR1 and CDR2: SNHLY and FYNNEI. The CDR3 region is CASREVKTRILAGYEQFF. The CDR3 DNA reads TGTGCCAGCAGGGAGGTAAAGACACGGATCTTAGCGGGCTACGAGCAGTTCTTC.

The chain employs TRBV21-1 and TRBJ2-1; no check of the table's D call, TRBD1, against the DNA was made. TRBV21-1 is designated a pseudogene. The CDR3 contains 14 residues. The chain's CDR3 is CASSRGTDYNEQFF. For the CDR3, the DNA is TGTGCCAGCTCGAGGGGGACAGACTACAATGAGCAGTTCTTC.

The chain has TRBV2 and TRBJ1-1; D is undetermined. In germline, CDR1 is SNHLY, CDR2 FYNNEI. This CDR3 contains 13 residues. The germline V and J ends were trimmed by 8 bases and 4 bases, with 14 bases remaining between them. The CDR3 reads CASCQAPVTEAFF. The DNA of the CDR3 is TGTGCCAGCTGTCAGGCCCCGGTCACTGAAGCTTTCTTT. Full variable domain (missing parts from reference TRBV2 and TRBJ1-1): EPEVTQTPSHQVTQMGQEVILRCVPISNHLYFYWYRQILGQKVEFLVSFYNNEISEKSEIFDDQFSVERPDGSNFTLKIRSTKLEDSAMYFCASCQAPVTEAFFGQGTRLTVV.

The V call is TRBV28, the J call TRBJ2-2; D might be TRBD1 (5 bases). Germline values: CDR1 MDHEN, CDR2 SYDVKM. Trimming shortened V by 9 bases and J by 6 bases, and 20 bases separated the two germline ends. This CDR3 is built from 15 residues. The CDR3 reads CASLLRPGRPGELFF. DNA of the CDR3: TGTGCCAGTCTTTTACGGCCAGGGCGACCCGGGGAGCTGTTTTTT.

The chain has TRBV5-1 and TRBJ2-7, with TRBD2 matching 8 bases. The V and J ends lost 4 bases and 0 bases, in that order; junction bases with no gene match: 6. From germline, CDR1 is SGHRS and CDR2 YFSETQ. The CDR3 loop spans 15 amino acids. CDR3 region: CASSRTAGGSYEQYF. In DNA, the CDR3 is TGCGCCAGCAGCCGTACGGCGGGGGGCTCCTACGAGCAGTACTTC.

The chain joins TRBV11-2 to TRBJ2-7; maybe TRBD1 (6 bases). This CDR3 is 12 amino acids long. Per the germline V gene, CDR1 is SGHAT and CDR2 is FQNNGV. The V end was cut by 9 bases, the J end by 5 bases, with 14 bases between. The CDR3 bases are TGTGCCAGTCAACAGGGTTACCACGAGCAGTACTTC. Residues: CASQQGYHEQYF. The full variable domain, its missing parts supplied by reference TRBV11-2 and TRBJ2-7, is EAGVAQSPRYKIIEKRQSVAFWCNPISGHATLYWYQQILGQGPKLLIQFQNNGVVDDSQLPKDRFSAERLKGVDSTLKIQPAKLEDSAVYLCASQQGYHEQYFGPGTRLTVT.

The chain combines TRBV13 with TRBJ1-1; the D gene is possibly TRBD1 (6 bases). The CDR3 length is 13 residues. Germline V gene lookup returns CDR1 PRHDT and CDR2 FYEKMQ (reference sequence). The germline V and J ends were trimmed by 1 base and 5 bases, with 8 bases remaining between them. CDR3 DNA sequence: TGTGCCAGCAGCTTAGAAGGGGGTACTGAAGCTTTCTTT. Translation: CASSLEGGTEAFF.

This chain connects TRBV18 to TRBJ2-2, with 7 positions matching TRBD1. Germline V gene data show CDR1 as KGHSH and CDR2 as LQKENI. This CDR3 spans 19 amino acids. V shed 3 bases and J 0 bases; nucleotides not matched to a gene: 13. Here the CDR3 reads CASSPVVHFGTANTGELFF. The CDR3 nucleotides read TGTGCCAGCTCACCCGTGGTTCATTTTGGGACAGCGAACACCGGGGAGCTGTTTTTT.

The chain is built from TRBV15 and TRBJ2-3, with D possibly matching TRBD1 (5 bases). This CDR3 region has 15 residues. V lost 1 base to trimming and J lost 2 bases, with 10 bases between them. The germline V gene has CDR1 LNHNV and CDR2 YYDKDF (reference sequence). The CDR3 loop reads CATSRGQGTTDTQYF. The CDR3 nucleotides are TGTGCCACCAGCAGAGGGCAGGGAACCACAGATACGCAGTATTTT.

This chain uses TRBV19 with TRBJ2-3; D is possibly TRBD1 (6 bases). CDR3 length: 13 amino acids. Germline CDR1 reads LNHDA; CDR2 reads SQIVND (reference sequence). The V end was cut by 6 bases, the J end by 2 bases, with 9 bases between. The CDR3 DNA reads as TGTGCCAGTAGATGGGACAACACAGATACGCAGTATTTT. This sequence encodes CASRWDNTDTQYF.

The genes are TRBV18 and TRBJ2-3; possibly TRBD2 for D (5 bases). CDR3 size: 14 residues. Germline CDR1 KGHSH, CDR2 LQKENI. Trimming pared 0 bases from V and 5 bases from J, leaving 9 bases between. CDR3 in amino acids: CASSPPEERDTQYF. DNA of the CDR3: TGTGCCAGCTCACCACCGGAGGAGCGAGATACGCAGTATTTT. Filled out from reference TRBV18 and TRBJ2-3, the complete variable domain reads NAGVMQNPRHLVRRRGQEARLRCSPMKGHSHVYWYRQLPEEGLKFMVYLQKENIIDESGMPKERFSAEFPKEGPSILRIQQVVRGDSAAYFCASSPPEERDTQYFGPGTRLTVL.

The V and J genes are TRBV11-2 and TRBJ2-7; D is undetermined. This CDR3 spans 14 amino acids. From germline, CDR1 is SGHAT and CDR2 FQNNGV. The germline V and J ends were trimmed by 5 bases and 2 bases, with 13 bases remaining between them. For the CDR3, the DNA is TGTGCCAGCAGCCCCTTGAGGCAGACCTACGAGCAGTACTTC. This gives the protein CASSPLRQTYEQYF.

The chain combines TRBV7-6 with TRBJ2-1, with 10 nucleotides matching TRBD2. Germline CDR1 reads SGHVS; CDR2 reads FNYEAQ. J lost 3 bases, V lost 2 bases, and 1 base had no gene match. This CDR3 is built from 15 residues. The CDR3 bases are TGTGCCAGCAGCTTACCTAGCGGGGGCTACAATGAGCAGTTCTTC. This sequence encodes CASSLPSGGYNEQFF.

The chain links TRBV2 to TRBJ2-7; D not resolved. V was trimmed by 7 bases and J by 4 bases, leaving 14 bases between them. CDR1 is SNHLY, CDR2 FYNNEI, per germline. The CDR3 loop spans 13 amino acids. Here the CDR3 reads CASNNHYHYEQYF. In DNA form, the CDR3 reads TGTGCCAGCAACAACCATTACCATTACGAGCAGTACTTC.

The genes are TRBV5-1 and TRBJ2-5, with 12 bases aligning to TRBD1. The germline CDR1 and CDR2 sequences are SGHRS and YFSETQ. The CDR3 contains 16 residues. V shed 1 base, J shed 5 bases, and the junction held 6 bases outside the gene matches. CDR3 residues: CASSLRGTGGAETQYF. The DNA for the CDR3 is TGCGCCAGCAGCTTGAGGGGGACAGGGGGCGCCGAGACCCAGTACTTC.